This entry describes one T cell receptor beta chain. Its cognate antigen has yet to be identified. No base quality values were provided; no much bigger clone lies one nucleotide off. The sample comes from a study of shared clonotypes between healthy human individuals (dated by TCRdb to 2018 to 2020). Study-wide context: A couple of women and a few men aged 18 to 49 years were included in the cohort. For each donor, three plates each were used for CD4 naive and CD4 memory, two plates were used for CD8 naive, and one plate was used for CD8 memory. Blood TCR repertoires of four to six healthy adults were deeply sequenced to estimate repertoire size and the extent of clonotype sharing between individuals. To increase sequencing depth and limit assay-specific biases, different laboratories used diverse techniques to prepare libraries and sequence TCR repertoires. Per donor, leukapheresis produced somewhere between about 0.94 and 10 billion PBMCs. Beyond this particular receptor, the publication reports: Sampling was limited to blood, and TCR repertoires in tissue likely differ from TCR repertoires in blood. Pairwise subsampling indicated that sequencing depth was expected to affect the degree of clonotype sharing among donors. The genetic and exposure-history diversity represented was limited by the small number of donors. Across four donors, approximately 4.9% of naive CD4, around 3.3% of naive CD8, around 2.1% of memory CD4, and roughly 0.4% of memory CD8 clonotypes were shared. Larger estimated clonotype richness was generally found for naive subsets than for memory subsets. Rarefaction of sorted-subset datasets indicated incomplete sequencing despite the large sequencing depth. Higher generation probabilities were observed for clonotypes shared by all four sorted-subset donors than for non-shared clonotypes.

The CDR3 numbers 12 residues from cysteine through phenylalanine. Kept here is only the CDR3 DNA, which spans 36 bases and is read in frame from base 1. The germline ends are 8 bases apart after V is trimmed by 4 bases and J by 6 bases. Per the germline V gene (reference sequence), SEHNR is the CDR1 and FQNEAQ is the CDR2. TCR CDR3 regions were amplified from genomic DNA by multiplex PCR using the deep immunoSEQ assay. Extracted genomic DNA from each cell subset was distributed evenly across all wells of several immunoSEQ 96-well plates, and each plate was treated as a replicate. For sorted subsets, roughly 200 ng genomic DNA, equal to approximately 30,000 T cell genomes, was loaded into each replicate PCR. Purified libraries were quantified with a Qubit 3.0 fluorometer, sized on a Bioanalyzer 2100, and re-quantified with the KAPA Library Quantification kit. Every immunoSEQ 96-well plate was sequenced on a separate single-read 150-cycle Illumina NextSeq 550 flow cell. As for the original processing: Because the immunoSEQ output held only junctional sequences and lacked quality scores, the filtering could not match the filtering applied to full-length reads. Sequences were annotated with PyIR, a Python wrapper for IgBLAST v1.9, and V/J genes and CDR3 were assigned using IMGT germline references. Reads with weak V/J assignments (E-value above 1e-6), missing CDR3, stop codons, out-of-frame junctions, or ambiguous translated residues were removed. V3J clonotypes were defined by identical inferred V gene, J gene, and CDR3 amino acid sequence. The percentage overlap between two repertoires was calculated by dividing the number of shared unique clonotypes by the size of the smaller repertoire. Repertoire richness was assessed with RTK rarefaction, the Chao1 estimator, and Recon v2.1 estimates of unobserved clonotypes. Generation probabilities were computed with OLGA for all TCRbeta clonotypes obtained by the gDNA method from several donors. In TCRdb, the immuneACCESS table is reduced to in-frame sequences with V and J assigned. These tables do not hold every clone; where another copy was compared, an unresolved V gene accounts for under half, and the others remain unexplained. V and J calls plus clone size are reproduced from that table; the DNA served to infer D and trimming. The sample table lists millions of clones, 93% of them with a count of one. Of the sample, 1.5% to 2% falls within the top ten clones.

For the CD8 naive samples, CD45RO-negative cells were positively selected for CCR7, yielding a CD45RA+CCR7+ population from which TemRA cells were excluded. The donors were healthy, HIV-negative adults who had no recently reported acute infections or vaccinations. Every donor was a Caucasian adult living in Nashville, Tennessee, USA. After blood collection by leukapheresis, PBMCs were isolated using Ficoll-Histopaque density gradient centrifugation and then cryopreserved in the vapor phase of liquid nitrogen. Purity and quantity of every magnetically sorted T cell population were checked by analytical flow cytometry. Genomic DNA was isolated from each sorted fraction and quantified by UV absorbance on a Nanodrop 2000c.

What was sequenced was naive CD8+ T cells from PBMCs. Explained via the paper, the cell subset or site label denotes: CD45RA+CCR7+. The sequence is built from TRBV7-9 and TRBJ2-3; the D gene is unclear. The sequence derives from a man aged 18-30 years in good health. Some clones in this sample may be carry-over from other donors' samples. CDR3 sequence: CASSSTRDTQYF. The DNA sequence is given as TGTGCCAGCAGCTCAACACGGGATACGCAGTATTTT.